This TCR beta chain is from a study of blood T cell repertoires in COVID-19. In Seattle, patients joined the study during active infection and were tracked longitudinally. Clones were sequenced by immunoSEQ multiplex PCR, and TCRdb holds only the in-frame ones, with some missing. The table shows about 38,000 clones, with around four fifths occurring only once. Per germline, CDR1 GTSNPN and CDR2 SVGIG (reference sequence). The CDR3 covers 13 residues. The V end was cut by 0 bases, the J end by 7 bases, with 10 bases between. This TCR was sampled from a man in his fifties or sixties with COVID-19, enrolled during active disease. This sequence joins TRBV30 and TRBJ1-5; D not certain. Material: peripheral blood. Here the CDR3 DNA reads TGTGCCTGGAGTGTACGGTCCGAACAGCCCCAGCATTTT. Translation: CAWSVRSEQPQHF.